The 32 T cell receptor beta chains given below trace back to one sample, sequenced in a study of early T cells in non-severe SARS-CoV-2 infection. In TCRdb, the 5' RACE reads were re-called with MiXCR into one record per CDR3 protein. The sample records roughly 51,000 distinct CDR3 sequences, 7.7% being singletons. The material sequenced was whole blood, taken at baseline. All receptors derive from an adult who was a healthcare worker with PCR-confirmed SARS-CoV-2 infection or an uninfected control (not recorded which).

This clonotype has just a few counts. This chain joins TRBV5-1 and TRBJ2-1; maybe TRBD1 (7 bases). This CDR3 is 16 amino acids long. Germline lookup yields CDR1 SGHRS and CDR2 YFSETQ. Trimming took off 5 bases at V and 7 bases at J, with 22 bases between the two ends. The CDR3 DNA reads TGCGCCAGCAGTCCCTCAGGAGGGGGCAGGTGGAATGAGCAGTTCTTC. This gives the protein CASSPSGGGRWNEQFF.

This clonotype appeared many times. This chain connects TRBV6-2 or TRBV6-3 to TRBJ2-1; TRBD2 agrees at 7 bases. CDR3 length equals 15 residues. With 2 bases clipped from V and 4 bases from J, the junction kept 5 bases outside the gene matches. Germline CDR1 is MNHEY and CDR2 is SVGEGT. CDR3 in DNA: TGTGCCAGCAGTTACCATCGGACTAGTTACAATGAGCAGTTCTTC. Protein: CASSYHRTSYNEQFF.

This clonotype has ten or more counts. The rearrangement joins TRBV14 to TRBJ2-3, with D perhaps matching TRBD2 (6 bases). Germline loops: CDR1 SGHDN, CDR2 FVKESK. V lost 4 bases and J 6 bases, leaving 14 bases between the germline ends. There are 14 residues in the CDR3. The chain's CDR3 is CASSLGLPADTQYF. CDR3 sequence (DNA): TGTGCCAGCAGCCTGGGACTTCCCGCGGATACGCAGTATTTT.

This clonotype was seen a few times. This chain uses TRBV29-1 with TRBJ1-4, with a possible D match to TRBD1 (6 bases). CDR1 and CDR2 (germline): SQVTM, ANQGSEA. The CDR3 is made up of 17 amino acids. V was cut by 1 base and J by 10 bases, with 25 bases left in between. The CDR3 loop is CSVEGYSIGGGVGKLFF. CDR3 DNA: TGCAGCGTTGAAGGGTACTCGATTGGAGGGGGAGTTGGAAAACTGTTTTTT.

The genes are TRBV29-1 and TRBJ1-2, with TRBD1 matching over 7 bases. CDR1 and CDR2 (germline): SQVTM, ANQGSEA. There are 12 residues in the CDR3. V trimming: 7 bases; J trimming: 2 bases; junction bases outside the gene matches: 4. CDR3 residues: CSAGQPNYGYTF. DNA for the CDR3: TGCAGCGCGGGACAGCCAAACTATGGCTACACCTTC.

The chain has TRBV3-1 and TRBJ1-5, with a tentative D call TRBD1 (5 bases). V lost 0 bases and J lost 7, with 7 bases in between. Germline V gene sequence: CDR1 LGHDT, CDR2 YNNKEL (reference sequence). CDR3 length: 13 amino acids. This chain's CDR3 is CASSQEGRQPQHF. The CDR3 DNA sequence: TGTGCCAGCAGCCAAGAGGGACGGCAGCCCCAGCATTTT. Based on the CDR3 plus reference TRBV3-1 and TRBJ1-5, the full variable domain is DTAVSQTPKYLVTQMGNDKSIKCEQNLGHDTMYWYKQDSKKFLKIMFSYNNKELIINETVPNRFSPKSPDKAHLNLHINSLELGDSAVYFCASSQEGRQPQHFGDGTRLSIL.

CDR3: CASSSGLGETQYF. The CDR3 DNA is TGTGCCAGCAGCTCCGGGCTCGGAGAGACCCAGTACTTC. The J gene is TRBJ2-5, the V gene TRBV7-9; D is undetermined. From germline, CDR1 is SEHNR and CDR2 FQNEAQ (reference sequence). The CDR3 runs to 13 residues. The V end lost 4 bases, the J end lost 4 bases, and 10 bases lay between the germline ends.

Here the CDR3 reads CASSRAGTAAYEQYF. The CDR3 DNA reads as TGTGCCAGCAGTCGAGCCGGGACCGCTGCCTACGAGCAGTACTTC. The genes are TRBV27 and TRBJ2-7; D is perhaps TRBD1 or TRBD2 (5 bases each). The germline gives CDR1 MNHEY, CDR2 SMNVEV (reference sequence). Trimming cost V 5 bases and J 2 bases, with 16 bases left between them. This CDR3 contains 15 residues.

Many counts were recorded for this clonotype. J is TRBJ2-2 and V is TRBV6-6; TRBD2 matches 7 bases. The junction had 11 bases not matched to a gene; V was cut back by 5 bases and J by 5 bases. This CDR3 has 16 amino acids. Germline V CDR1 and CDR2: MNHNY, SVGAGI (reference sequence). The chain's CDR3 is CASSQPSTRGTGELFF. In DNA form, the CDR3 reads TGTGCCAGCAGTCAACCTAGCACGCGGGGGACCGGGGAGCTGTTTTTT.

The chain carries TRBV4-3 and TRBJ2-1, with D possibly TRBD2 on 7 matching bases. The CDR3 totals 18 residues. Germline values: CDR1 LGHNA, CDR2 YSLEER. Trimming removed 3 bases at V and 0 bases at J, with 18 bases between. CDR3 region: CASSQLGGLAASYNEQFF. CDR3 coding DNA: TGCGCCAGCAGCCAGCTAGGGGGGCTAGCGGCCTCCTACAATGAGCAGTTCTTC.

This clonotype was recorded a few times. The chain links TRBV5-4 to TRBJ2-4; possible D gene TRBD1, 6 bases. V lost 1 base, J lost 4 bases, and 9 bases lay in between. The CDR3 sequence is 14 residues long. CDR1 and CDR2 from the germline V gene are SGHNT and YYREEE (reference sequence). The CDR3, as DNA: TGTGCCAGCAGCTTGTATCAGGGGAAAAACATTCAGTACTTC. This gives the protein CASSLYQGKNIQYF.

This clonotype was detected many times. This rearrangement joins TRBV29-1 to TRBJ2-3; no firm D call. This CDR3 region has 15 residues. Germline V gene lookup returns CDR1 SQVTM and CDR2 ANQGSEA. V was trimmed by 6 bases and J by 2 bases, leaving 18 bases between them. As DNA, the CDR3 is TGCAGCGTCGAGAAGACGGATGATTACACAGATACGCAGTATTTT. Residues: CSVEKTDDYTDTQYF.

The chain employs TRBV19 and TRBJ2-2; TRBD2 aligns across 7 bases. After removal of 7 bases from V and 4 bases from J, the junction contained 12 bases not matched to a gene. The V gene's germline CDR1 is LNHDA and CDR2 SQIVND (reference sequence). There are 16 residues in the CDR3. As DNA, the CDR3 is TGTGCCAGTACTGGAGGCGGGGGACGGAGCACCGGGGAGCTGTTTTTT. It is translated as CASTGGGGRSTGELFF.

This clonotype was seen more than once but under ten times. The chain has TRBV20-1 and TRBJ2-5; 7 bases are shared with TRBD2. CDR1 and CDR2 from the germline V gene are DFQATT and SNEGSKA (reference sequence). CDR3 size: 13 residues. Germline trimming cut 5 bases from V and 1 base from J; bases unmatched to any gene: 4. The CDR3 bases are TGCAGTGCTGGAACTAGCGTCCAAGAGACCCAGTACTTC. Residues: CSAGTSVQETQYF.

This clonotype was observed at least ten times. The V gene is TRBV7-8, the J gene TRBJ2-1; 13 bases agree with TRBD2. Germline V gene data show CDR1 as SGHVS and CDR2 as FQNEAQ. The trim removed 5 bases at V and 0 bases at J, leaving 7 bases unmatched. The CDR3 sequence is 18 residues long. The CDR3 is CASSERRTSGSSYNEQFF. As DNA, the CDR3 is TGTGCCAGCAGCGAGAGAAGGACTAGCGGGAGCTCCTACAATGAGCAGTTCTTC.

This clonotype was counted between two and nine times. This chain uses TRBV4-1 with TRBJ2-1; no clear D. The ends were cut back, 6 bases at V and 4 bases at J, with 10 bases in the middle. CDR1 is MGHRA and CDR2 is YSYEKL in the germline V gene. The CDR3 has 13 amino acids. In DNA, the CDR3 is TGCGCCAGCAGAATGGGTGATTACAATGAGCAGTTCTTC. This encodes CASRMGDYNEQFF.

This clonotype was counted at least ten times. The CDR3 region has the DNA TGCGCCAGCAGCTTGGGAGACAGGGACTGGGATGGCTACACCTTC. Encoded protein: CASSLGDRDWDGYTF. The rearrangement links TRBV5-1 to TRBJ1-2; 7 nucleotides agree with TRBD1. From germline, CDR1 is SGHRS and CDR2 YFSETQ. V dropped 0 bases and J dropped 6; count of bases not matched to a gene: 8. This CDR3 is built from 15 residues.

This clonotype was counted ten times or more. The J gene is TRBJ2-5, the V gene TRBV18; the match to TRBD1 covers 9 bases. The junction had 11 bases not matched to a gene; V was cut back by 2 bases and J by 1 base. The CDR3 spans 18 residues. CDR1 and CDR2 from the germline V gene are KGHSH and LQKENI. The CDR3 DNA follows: TGTGCCAGCTCACCAAGTATCTATGGGACAGGGTTCCAAGAGACCCAGTACTTC. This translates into CASSPSIYGTGFQETQYF.

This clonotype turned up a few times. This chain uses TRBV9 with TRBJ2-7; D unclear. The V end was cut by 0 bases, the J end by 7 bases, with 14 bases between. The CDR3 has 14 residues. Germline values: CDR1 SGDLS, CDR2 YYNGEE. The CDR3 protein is CASSVGDDPEEQYF. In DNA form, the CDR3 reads TGTGCCAGCAGCGTAGGGGATGACCCAGAGGAGCAGTACTTC. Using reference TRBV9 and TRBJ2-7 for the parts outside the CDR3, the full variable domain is DSGVTQTPKHLITATGQRVTLRCSPRSGDLSVYWYQQSLDQGLQFLIQYYNGEERAKGNILERFSAQQFPDLHSELNLSSLELGDSALYFCASSVGDDPEEQYFGPGTRLTVT.

CDR3 sequence reads: CASSPLAGESGLWGPTDTQYF. The CDR3 nucleotides are TGCGCCAGCAGCCCCCTAGCGGGAGAGAGTGGTCTATGGGGACCCACAGATACGCAGTATTTT. This sequence joins TRBV4-3 and TRBJ2-3; 10 bases are shared with TRBD2. J gave up 2 bases and V 4 bases, and 21 bases lay outside the gene matches. Germline V CDR1 and CDR2: LGHNA, YSLEER. The CDR3 has 21 amino acids.

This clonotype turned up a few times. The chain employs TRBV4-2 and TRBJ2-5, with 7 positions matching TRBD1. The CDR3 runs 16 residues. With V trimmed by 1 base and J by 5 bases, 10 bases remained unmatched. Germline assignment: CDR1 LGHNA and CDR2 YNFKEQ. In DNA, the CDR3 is TGTGCCAGCAGCCAAGCCGACAGGGTAGTACAGGAGACCCAGTACTTC. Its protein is CASSQADRVVQETQYF.

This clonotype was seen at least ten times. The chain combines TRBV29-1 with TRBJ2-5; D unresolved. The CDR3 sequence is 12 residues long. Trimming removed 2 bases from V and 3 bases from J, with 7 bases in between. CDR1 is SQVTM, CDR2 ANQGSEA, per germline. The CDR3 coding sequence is TGCAGCGTTGAATGGGGAAAAGAGACCCAGTACTTC. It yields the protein CSVEWGKETQYF.

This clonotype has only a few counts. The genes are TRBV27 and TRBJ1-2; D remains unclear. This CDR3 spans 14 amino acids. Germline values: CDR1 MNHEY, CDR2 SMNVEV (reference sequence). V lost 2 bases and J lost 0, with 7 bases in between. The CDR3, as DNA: TGTGCCAGCAGTTTAGGCAGTCCTAACTATGGCTACACCTTC. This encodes CASSLGSPNYGYTF.

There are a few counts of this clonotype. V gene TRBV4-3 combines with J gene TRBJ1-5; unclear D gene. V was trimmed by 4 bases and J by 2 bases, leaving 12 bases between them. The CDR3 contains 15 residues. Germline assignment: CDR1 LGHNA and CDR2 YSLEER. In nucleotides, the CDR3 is TGCGCCAGCAGCCCTCAGGCTGTTCGCAATCAGCCCCAGCATTTT. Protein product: CASSPQAVRNQPQHF.

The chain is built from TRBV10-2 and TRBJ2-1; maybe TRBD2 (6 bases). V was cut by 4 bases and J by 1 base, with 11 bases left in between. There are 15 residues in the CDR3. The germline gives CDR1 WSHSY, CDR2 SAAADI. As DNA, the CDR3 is TGCGCCAGCAGTGGGGACTCCACGTCCTACAATGAGCAGTTCTTC. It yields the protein CASSGDSTSYNEQFF.

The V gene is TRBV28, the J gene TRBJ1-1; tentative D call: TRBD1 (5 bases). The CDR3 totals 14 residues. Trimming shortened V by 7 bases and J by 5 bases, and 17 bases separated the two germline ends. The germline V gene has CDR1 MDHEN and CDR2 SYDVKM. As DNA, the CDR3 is TGTGCCAGCACCTTACTCCGTAGGGGAACTGAAGCTTTCTTT. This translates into CASTLLRRGTEAFF.

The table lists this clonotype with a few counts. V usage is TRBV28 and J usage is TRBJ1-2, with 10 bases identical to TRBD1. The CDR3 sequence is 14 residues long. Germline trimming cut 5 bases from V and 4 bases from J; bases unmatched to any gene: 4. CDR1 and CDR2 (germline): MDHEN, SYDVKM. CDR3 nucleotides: TGTGCCAGCAGTATGACAGGGGGCGCCTATGGCTACACCTTC. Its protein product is CASSMTGGAYGYTF.

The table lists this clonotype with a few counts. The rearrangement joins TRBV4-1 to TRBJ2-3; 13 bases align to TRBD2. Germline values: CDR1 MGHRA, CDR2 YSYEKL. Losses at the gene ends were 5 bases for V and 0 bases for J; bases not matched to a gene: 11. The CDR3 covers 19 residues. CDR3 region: CASSSHRLAGGFSTDTQYF. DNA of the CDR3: TGCGCCAGCAGCTCCCATCGACTAGCGGGAGGCTTTAGCACAGATACGCAGTATTTT.

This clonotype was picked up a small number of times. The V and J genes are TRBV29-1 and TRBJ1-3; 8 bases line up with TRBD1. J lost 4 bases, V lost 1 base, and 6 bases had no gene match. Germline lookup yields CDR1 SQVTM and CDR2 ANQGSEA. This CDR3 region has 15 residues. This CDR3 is CSVEAWQGAGNTIYF. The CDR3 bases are TGCAGCGTTGAAGCTTGGCAGGGGGCAGGAAACACCATATATTTT.

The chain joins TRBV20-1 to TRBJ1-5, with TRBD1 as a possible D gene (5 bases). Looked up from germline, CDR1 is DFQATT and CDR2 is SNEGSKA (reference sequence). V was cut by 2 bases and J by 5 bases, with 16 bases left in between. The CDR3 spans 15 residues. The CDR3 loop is CSARLFGAMDQPQHF. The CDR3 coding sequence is TGCAGTGCTAGATTATTCGGGGCGATGGATCAGCCCCAGCATTTT.

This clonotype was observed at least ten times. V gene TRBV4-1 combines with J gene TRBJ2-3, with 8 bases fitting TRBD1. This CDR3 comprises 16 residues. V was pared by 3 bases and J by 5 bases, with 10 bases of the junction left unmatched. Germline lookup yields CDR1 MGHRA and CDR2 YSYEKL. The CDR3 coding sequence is TGCGCCAGCAGCCAGGCCAGACAGGGGTTTCGAGATACGCAGTATTTT. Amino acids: CASSQARQGFRDTQYF.

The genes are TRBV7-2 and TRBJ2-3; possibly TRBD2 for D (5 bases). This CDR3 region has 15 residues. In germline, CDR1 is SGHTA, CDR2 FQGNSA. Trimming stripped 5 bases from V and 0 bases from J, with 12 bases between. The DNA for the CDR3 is TGTGCCAGCAGCACCGCAGCGGTTAGCACAGATACGCAGTATTTT. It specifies CASSTAAVSTDTQYF.